This is a list of T cell receptor beta chains from one sample in a study of blood T cells in healthy people across ages. TCRdb reanalysed the 5' RACE reads using MiXCR and keeps one entry per CDR3 protein. The sample lists 700,000 or so distinct CDR3 sequences, 20% to 25% occurring once. The sample consisted of blood. All receptors derive from a man in his 70s in good health. The CDR3 runs from the conserved cysteine through the conserved F or W. D genes are given only for firm matches. The size entry is marked missing in some rows and otherwise reads once, few, many or a size class.

v_gene: TRBV19; abundance: -; d_gene: -; j_gene: TRBJ1-2; CDR3aa: CASSLPLPGGYGYTF; CDR3nt: TGTGCCAGTAGTCTCCCCTTGCCTGGCGGCTATGGCTACACCTTC
v_gene: TRBV7-9; abundance: -; d_gene: TRBD1; j_gene: TRBJ1-1; CDR3aa: CASSFRDRPKAFF; CDR3nt: TGTGCCAGCAGCTTCCGGGACAGGCCGAAAGCTTTCTTT
v_gene: TRBV27; abundance: few; d_gene: -; j_gene: TRBJ2-3; CDR3aa: CASSQPAPSTQYF; CDR3nt: TGTGCCAGCAGCCAACCCGCTCCGAGTACGCAGTATTTT
v_gene: TRBV5-1; abundance: few; d_gene: -; j_gene: TRBJ2-3; CDR3aa: CASSLSWRADTQYF; CDR3nt: TGCGCCAGCAGCCTCAGTTGGAGGGCAGATACGCAGTATTTT
v_gene: TRBV2; abundance: few; d_gene: -; j_gene: TRBJ2-7; CDR3aa: CAIHGPAYEQYF; CDR3nt: TGTGCCATCCACGGGCCAGCCTACGAGCAGTACTTC
v_gene: TRBV7-2; abundance: -; d_gene: TRBD1; j_gene: TRBJ2-7; CDR3aa: CASSLDRDINEQYF; CDR3nt: TGTGCCAGCAGCTTGGACAGGGACATCAACGAGCAGTACTTC
v_gene: TRBV20-1; abundance: once; d_gene: -; j_gene: TRBJ1-2; CDR3aa: CSAKKGGNYGYTF; CDR3nt: TGCAGTGCTAAAAAAGGGGGAAACTATGGCTACACCTTC
v_gene: TRBV6-1; abundance: few; d_gene: -; j_gene: TRBJ2-2; CDR3aa: CASQPPQGYTGELFF; CDR3nt: TGTGCCAGTCAGCCCCCCCAGGGTTACACCGGGGAGCTGTTTTTT
v_gene: TRBV9; abundance: -; d_gene: -; j_gene: TRBJ2-4; CDR3aa: CASSVGAGGNIQYF; CDR3nt: TGTGCCAGCAGCGTAGGTGCAGGAGGCAACATTCAGTACTTC
v_gene: TRBV24-1; abundance: few; d_gene: -; j_gene: TRBJ2-4; CDR3aa: CATSAGRSNSDIQYF; CDR3nt: TGTGCCACCAGTGCAGGGAGGTCTAACAGTGACATTCAGTACTTC
v_gene: TRBV7-9; abundance: many; d_gene: -; j_gene: TRBJ2-1; CDR3aa: CASSLDPGRGYNEQFF; CDR3nt: TGTGCCAGCAGCTTAGATCCCGGCCGAGGGTACAATGAGCAGTTCTTC
v_gene: TRBV6-5; abundance: -; d_gene: -; j_gene: TRBJ2-2; CDR3aa: CASKKLGELFF; CDR3nt: TGTGCCAGCAAAAAACTCGGGGAGCTGTTTTTT
v_gene: TRBV5-1; abundance: few; d_gene: -; j_gene: TRBJ1-1; CDR3aa: CASRQQGDTEAFF; CDR3nt: TGCGCCAGCCGTCAGCAGGGAGACACTGAAGCTTTCTTT
v_gene: TRBV29-1; abundance: -; d_gene: -; j_gene: TRBJ1-2; CDR3aa: CSVAGVTNGYTF; CDR3nt: TGCAGCGTCGCAGGGGTCACTAATGGCTACACCTTC
v_gene: TRBV12-3/TRBV12-4; abundance: -; d_gene: -; j_gene: TRBJ2-5; CDR3aa: CASSLQRPPKATQYF; CDR3nt: TGTGCCAGCAGTTTACAGCGGCCACCAAAAGCGACCCAGTACTTC
v_gene: TRBV28; abundance: few; d_gene: -; j_gene: TRBJ2-5; CDR3aa: CASSLSGIQETQYF; CDR3nt: TGTGCCAGCAGTTTGTCGGGGATCCAAGAGACCCAGTACTTC
v_gene: TRBV7-2; abundance: few; d_gene: -; j_gene: TRBJ1-1; CDR3aa: CASSPGTYVNTEAFF; CDR3nt: TGTGCCAGCAGCCCAGGGACGTATGTGAACACTGAAGCTTTCTTT
v_gene: TRBV3-1; abundance: -; d_gene: TRBD2; j_gene: TRBJ2-1; CDR3aa: CASSQSSGNYDEQFF; CDR3nt: TGTGCCAGCAGCCAATCTAGCGGGAATTACGATGAGCAGTTCTTC
v_gene: TRBV27; abundance: few; d_gene: TRBD2; j_gene: TRBJ2-3; CDR3aa: CASSFLFTGLGGRASSTQYF; CDR3nt: TGTGCCAGCAGTTTCCTGTTTACTGGACTAGGCGGGAGGGCCTCCAGCACGCAGTATTTT
v_gene: TRBV12-3/TRBV12-4; abundance: -; d_gene: TRBD1; j_gene: TRBJ2-5; CDR3aa: CASSLQGANGETQYF; CDR3nt: TGTGCCAGCAGTCTTCAGGGGGCGAATGGGGAGACCCAGTACTTC
v_gene: TRBV20-1; abundance: few; d_gene: -; j_gene: TRBJ2-3; CDR3aa: CSARGEGWVTDTQYF; CDR3nt: TGCAGTGCTAGAGGTGAAGGGTGGGTCACAGATACGCAGTATTTT
v_gene: TRBV5-6; abundance: few; d_gene: -; j_gene: TRBJ2-1; CDR3aa: CASSPGGFTLYNEQFF; CDR3nt: TGTGCCAGCAGTCCCGGGGGCTTTACTCTCTACAATGAGCAGTTCTTC
v_gene: TRBV27; abundance: few; d_gene: -; j_gene: TRBJ2-5; CDR3aa: CASSGDRGAETQYF; CDR3nt: TGTGCCAGCTCAGGGGATCGGGGGGCTGAGACCCAGTACTTC
v_gene: TRBV7-6; abundance: -; d_gene: -; j_gene: TRBJ2-5; CDR3aa: CASSLVQKETQYF; CDR3nt: TGTGCCAGCAGCTTAGTACAGAAAGAGACCCAGTACTTC
v_gene: TRBV10-2; abundance: few; d_gene: -; j_gene: TRBJ1-2; CDR3aa: CASRSGTSFFNGYTF; CDR3nt: TGCGCCAGCAGGAGCGGGACTTCCTTCTTCAATGGCTACACCTTC
v_gene: TRBV13; abundance: few; d_gene: -; j_gene: TRBJ1-1; CDR3aa: CASSSRALLGEAFF; CDR3nt: TGTGCCAGCAGCTCAAGGGCTTTGTTGGGTGAAGCTTTCTTT
v_gene: TRBV20-1; abundance: -; d_gene: TRBD2; j_gene: TRBJ2-2; CDR3aa: CSARRAGLNTGELFF; CDR3nt: TGCAGTGCTAGAAGAGCGGGATTGAACACCGGGGAGCTGTTTTTT
v_gene: TRBV29-1; abundance: -; d_gene: TRBD1; j_gene: TRBJ1-6; CDR3aa: CSAKQGYNSPLHF; CDR3nt: TGCAGCGCCAAACAGGGGTATAATTCACCCCTCCACTTT
v_gene: TRBV5-1; abundance: few; d_gene: -; j_gene: TRBJ2-7; CDR3aa: CASSLDAGYYGQYF; CDR3nt: TGCGCCAGCAGCTTGGATGCGGGGTACTACGGGCAGTACTTC
v_gene: TRBV7-2; abundance: -; d_gene: -; j_gene: TRBJ2-2; CDR3aa: CASSQTGLSTGELFF; CDR3nt: TGTGCCAGCAGCCAAACAGGGCTGAGCACCGGGGAGCTGTTTTTT
v_gene: TRBV16; abundance: -; d_gene: -; j_gene: TRBJ2-7; CDR3aa: CASSFGGDTHSYEQYF; CDR3nt: TGTGCCAGCAGCTTCGGTGGGGACACCCACTCCTACGAGCAGTACTTC
v_gene: TRBV3-1; abundance: -; d_gene: TRBD1; j_gene: TRBJ2-1; CDR3aa: CASSQDPGQGRNEQFF; CDR3nt: TGTGCCAGCAGCCAAGATCCAGGACAGGGTCGCAATGAGCAGTTCTTC
v_gene: TRBV5-1; abundance: -; d_gene: TRBD1; j_gene: TRBJ1-6; CDR3aa: CASSLEQGRYNSPLHF; CDR3nt: TGCGCCAGCAGCTTGGAACAGGGGAGATATAATTCACCCCTCCACTTT
v_gene: TRBV20-1; abundance: -; d_gene: TRBD2; j_gene: TRBJ2-3; CDR3aa: CSARVPSMGLASNPSTDTQYF; CDR3nt: TGCAGTGCTAGAGTACCTTCTATGGGACTAGCTTCAAATCCTAGCACAGATACGCAGTATTTT
v_gene: TRBV4-3; abundance: -; d_gene: TRBD2; j_gene: TRBJ2-3; CDR3aa: CASSQGNSGSSDTQYF; CDR3nt: TGCGCCAGCAGCCAAGGAAACAGCGGGAGTTCAGATACGCAGTATTTT
v_gene: TRBV14; abundance: -; d_gene: -; j_gene: TRBJ1-4; CDR3aa: CASGDGPEKLFF; CDR3nt: TGTGCCAGTGGGGACGGCCCAGAAAAACTGTTTTTT
v_gene: TRBV11-1; abundance: few; d_gene: -; j_gene: TRBJ2-1; CDR3aa: CASSPTRVSRVGNEQFF; CDR3nt: TGTGCCAGCAGCCCCACCAGGGTCTCGCGGGTGGGGAATGAGCAGTTCTTC
v_gene: TRBV4-3; abundance: few; d_gene: TRBD2; j_gene: TRBJ2-1; CDR3aa: CASSQELAGGYNEQFF; CDR3nt: TGCGCCAGCAGCCAAGAACTAGCGGGAGGCTACAATGAGCAGTTCTTC
v_gene: TRBV4-1; abundance: few; d_gene: -; j_gene: TRBJ2-5; CDR3aa: CASSQVGFALETQYF; CDR3nt: TGCGCCAGCAGCCAAGTGGGCTTCGCTCTGGAGACCCAGTACTTC
v_gene: TRBV20-1; abundance: -; d_gene: -; j_gene: TRBJ1-1; CDR3aa: CSARSRGGAEAFF; CDR3nt: TGCAGTGCTAGGAGTCGGGGGGGGGCTGAAGCTTTCTTT
v_gene: TRBV10-1; abundance: -; d_gene: -; j_gene: TRBJ2-3; CDR3aa: CASSDPGGLTDTQYF; CDR3nt: TGCGCCAGCAGTGATCCGGGCGGACTCACAGATACGCAGTATTTT
v_gene: TRBV25-1; abundance: few; d_gene: -; j_gene: TRBJ2-5; CDR3aa: CASSESPRQETQYF; CDR3nt: TGTGCCAGCAGTGAATCCCCCAGACAAGAGACCCAGTACTTC
v_gene: TRBV29-1; abundance: few; d_gene: -; j_gene: TRBJ1-4; CDR3aa: CSVGGVGEKLFF; CDR3nt: TGCAGCGTTGGAGGGGTCGGCGAAAAACTGTTTTTT
v_gene: TRBV5-1; abundance: -; d_gene: TRBD2; j_gene: TRBJ2-2; CDR3aa: CASSDGLAGGREFTGELFF; CDR3nt: TGCGCCAGCAGCGATGGACTAGCGGGGGGCCGAGAATTTACCGGGGAGCTGTTTTTT
v_gene: TRBV29-1; abundance: -; d_gene: TRBD2; j_gene: TRBJ2-3; CDR3aa: CSASAPSGEAGDTQYF; CDR3nt: TGCAGCGCCTCGGCCCCTAGCGGGGAGGCTGGTGATACGCAGTATTTT
v_gene: TRBV7-7; abundance: -; d_gene: -; j_gene: TRBJ2-5; CDR3aa: CASSPKSGPPVETQYF; CDR3nt: TGTGCCAGCAGTCCGAAATCGGGGCCCCCAGTTGAGACCCAGTACTTC
v_gene: TRBV27; abundance: -; d_gene: -; j_gene: TRBJ1-2; CDR3aa: CASSLSAGGGYGYTF; CDR3nt: TGTGCCAGCAGTTTAAGCGCTGGAGGGGGCTATGGCTACACCTTC
v_gene: TRBV24-1; abundance: few; d_gene: -; j_gene: TRBJ2-1; CDR3aa: CATRSGSRNEQFF; CDR3nt: TGTGCCACCAGATCGGGGTCTAGGAATGAGCAGTTCTTC
v_gene: TRBV11-2; abundance: few; d_gene: TRBD2; j_gene: TRBJ2-1; CDR3aa: CASSFGLAGERFPF; CDR3nt: TGTGCCAGCAGCTTTGGACTAGCGGGAGAAAGATTTCCCTTC
v_gene: TRBV6-5; abundance: -; d_gene: TRBD1; j_gene: TRBJ2-3; CDR3aa: CAGRRQGASTDTQYF; CDR3nt: TGTGCCGGCAGGAGACAGGGGGCTAGCACAGATACGCAGTATTTT
v_gene: TRBV20-1; abundance: -; d_gene: -; j_gene: TRBJ2-3; CDR3aa: CSASMPGTDTQYF; CDR3nt: TGCAGTGCTAGCATGCCAGGCACAGATACGCAGTATTTT
v_gene: TRBV7-9; abundance: few; d_gene: -; j_gene: TRBJ2-3; CDR3aa: CASISGLLDTQYF; CDR3nt: TGTGCCAGCATCTCGGGACTCCTGGATACGCAGTATTTT
v_gene: TRBV10-3; abundance: -; d_gene: TRBD2; j_gene: TRBJ2-5; CDR3aa: CAISEFGLAASYNEQLF; CDR3nt: TGTGCCATCAGTGAGTTTGGACTAGCGGCCTCCTACAATGAGCAGCTCTTC
v_gene: TRBV12-3/TRBV12-4; abundance: few; d_gene: -; j_gene: TRBJ2-3; CDR3aa: CASSTDFADTQYF; CDR3nt: TGTGCCAGCAGTACTGATTTTGCAGATACGCAGTATTTT
v_gene: TRBV20-1; abundance: many; d_gene: -; j_gene: TRBJ2-7; CDR3aa: CSARSSYEQYF; CDR3nt: TGCAGTGCTAGGTCCTCATACGAGCAGTACTTC
v_gene: TRBV6-1; abundance: few; d_gene: -; j_gene: TRBJ1-3; CDR3aa: CASSPRGLGSGNTIYF; CDR3nt: TGTGCCAGCAGCCCCCGAGGACTCGGATCTGGAAACACCATATATTTT
v_gene: TRBV20-1; abundance: many; d_gene: -; j_gene: TRBJ2-1; CDR3aa: CSARLLEAWNEQFF; CDR3nt: TGCAGTGCTAGACTTCTAGAGGCGTGGAATGAGCAGTTCTTC
v_gene: TRBV11-2; abundance: -; d_gene: TRBD1; j_gene: TRBJ1-3; CDR3aa: CASSLEATGRNTMHF; CDR3nt: TGTGCCAGCAGCTTAGAAGCGACAGGGAGAAACACCATGCATTTT
v_gene: TRBV15; abundance: -; d_gene: -; j_gene: TRBJ1-4; CDR3aa: CATSRAWEGEKLFF; CDR3nt: TGTGCCACCAGCAGGGCCTGGGAGGGCGAAAAACTGTTTTTT
v_gene: TRBV20-1; abundance: -; d_gene: -; j_gene: TRBJ1-1; CDR3aa: CSASGAAEYGTEAFF; CDR3nt: TGCAGTGCTAGCGGGGCGGCGGAGTACGGCACTGAAGCTTTCTTT